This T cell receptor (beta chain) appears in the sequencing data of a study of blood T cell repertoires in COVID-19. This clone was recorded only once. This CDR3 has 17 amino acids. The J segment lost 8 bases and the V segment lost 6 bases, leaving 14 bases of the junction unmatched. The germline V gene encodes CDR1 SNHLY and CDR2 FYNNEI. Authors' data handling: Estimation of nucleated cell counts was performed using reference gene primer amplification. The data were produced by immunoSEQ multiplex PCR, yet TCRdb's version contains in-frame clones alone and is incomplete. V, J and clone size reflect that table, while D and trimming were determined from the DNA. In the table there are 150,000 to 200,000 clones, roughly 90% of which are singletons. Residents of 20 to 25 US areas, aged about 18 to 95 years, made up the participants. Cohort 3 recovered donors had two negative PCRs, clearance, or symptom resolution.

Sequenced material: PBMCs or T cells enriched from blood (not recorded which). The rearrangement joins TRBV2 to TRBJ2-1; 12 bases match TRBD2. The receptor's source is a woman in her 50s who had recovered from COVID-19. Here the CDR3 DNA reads TGTGCCAGCAGGCACACCTCTAGCGGGGGGGCCCCGGATGAGCAGTTCTTC. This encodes CASRHTSSGGAPDEQFF.